These 5 T cell receptor beta chains originate from one sample sequenced in a study of T cells of healthy individuals. Using its own MiXCR run on the 5' RACE reads, TCRdb lists one record per CDR3 protein. The sample has under 70,000 distinct CDR3 sequences; about 15% are singletons. These receptors came from a human donor in good health.

V and J are TRBV28 and TRBJ2-7, with 7 bases lining up with TRBD1. V gave up 2 bases and J gave up 0 bases; unmatched junction bases: 10. The germline CDR1 and CDR2 sequences are MDHEN and SYDVKM. The CDR3 runs to 17 residues. CDR3 coding DNA: TGTGCCAGCAGTTTACCCACTCGGGACAGATTCTCCTACGAGCAGTACTTC. Residues: CASSLPTRDRFSYEQYF.

This clonotype was seen only a few times. V usage is TRBV10-3 and J usage is TRBJ1-6, with 10 bases fitting TRBD1. J lost 10 bases, V lost 10 bases, and 7 bases had no gene match. Germline values: CDR1 ENHRY, CDR2 SYGVKD. CDR3 size: 13 residues. The CDR3 nucleotides read TGTGCCAGCCTCCGGGACAGGGGATCACCCCTCCACTTT. Protein: CASLRDRGSPLHF.

This clonotype came up many times. This sequence joins TRBV12-3 or TRBV12-4 and TRBJ2-1; D may match TRBD1 or TRBD2 (6 bases each). This CDR3 comprises 13 residues. V lost 6 bases and J 3 bases, leaving 9 bases between the germline ends. The CDR3 is CASREGHYNEQFF. CDR3 coding DNA: TGTGCCAGCAGGGAGGGACACTACAATGAGCAGTTCTTC.

The J gene is TRBJ2-3, the V gene TRBV19; the D gene is possibly TRBD1 (5 bases). Trimming shortened V by 7 bases and J by 1 base, and 12 bases separated the two germline ends. Germline V gives CDR1 LNHDA, CDR2 SQIVND (reference sequence). CDR3 length equals 14 residues. The DNA for the CDR3 is TGTGCCAGTAAAGTTGACAGTGGCACAGATACGCAGTATTTT. Amino acids: CASKVDSGTDTQYF.

The sample holds many counts of this clonotype. The rearrangement joins TRBV4-3 to TRBJ1-2; a weak D match, TRBD1 (6 bases). Germline V gives CDR1 LGHNA, CDR2 YSLEER. Trimming stripped 1 base from V and 7 bases from J, with 13 bases between. The CDR3 runs 14 residues. The CDR3 here is CASSQVPGVLGYTF. In nucleotides, the CDR3 is TGCGCCAGCAGCCAAGTACCAGGGGTACTTGGCTACACCTTC.